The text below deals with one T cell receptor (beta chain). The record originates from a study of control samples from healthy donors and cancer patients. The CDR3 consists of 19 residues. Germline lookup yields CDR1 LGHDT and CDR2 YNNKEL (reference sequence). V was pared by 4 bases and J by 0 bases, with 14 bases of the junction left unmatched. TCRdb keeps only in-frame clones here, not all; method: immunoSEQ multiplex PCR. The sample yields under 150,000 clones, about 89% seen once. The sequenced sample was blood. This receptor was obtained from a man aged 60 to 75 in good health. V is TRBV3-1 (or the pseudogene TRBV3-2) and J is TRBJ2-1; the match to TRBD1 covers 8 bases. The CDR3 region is CASSPTTTGVLSSYNEQFF. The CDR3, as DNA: TGTGCCAGCAGCCCGACGACGACAGGGGTCCTTAGCTCCTACAATGAGCAGTTCTTC.